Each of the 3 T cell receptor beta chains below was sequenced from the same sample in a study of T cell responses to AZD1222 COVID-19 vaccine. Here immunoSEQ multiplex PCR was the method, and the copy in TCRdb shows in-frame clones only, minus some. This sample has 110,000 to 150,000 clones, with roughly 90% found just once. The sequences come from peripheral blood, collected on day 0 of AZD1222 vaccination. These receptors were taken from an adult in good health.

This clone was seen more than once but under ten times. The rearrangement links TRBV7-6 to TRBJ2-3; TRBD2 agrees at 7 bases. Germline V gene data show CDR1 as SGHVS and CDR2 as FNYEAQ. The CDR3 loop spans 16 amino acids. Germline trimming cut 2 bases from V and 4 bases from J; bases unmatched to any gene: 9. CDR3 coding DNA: TGTGCCAGCAGCTTAAAAGGGCTAGCGGTCTCAGATACGCAGTATTTT. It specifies CASSLKGLAVSDTQYF.

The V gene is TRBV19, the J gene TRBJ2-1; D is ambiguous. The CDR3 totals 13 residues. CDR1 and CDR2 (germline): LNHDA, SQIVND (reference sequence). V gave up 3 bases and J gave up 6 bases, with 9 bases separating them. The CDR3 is CASSMSDFNEQFF. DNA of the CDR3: TGTGCCAGTAGTATGTCTGACTTCAATGAGCAGTTCTTC.

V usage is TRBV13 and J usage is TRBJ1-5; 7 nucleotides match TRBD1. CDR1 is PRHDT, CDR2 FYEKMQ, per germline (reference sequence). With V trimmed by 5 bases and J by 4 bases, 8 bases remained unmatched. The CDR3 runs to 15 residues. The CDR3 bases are TGTGCCAGCAGCGCCCGGGGACAGCCGAATCAGCCCCAGCATTTT. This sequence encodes CASSARGQPNQPQHF.